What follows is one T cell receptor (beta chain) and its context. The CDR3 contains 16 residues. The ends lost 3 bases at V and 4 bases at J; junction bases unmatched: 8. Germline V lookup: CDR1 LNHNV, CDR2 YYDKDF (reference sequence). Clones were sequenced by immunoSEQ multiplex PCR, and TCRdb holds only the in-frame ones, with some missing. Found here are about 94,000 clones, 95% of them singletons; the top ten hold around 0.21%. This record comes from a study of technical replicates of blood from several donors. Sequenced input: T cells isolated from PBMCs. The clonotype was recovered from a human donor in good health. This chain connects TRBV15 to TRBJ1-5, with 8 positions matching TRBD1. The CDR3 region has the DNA TGTGCCACCAGCAGCCGGACCCAGGGGGCGAATCAGCCCCAGCATTTT. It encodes CATSSRTQGANQPQHF.